Sequencing of this T cell receptor (beta chain) was carried out in a study of blood T cell repertoires in COVID-19. The wider study: Samples came from the United States, Italy and Spain, spanning acute and convalescent COVID-19. Sources were T cells, B-cell-depleted T cells, or PBMCs; the material itself was cDNA or gDNA.

Original processing notes: Reference gene primer amplification in the assay estimated nucleated cell counts. Repertoires were generated with immunoSEQ multiplex PCR, while TCRdb's copy carries only in-frame clones and drops some. V and J calls and clone size come straight from that table; D and trimming were deduced from the DNA. This table holds about 100,000 clones, approximately 90% found once. This TCR came from a woman in her twenties or thirties with acute or convalescent COVID-19. Sequences were obtained from peripheral blood.

The CDR3 DNA reads TGTGCCAGCAGCTTACCACAGGGTCGGATTTCCGAGCAGTACTTC. Protein sequence: CASSLPQGRISEQYF. V is TRBV5-6 and J is TRBJ2-7; a weak D match, TRBD1 (6 bases). Trimming left V 2 bases short and J 6 bases short, with 18 bases between. CDR1 and CDR2 from the germline V gene are SGHDT and YYEEEE. The CDR3 has 15 residues. Combining the CDR3 with reference TRBV5-6 and TRBJ2-7 gives the whole variable domain DAGVTQSPTHLIKTRGQQVTLRCSPKSGHDTVSWYQQALGQGPQFIFQYYEEEERQRGNFPDRFSGHQFPNYSSELNVNALLLGDSALYLCASSLPQGRISEQYFGPGTRLTVT.